These 29 T cell receptor beta chains were all obtained from the same sample, sequenced in a study of T-cell memory formation after mild COVID-19. TCRdb re-derived calls from the 5' RACE reads in MiXCR, one entry per CDR3 protein. The sample has roughly 580,000 distinct CDR3 sequences, roughly 18% seen once; the top ten hold more than 10%. The specimen sequenced was PBMCs or a T cell subset sorted from them (not recorded which). The origin of the receptors is an adult woman who had mild COVID-19 (a few samples of this study predate the infection). Cell type and time point are not known.

There are a few counts of this clonotype. The chain uses TRBV3-1 and TRBJ2-7, with D perhaps being TRBD1 or TRBD2 (5 bases each). The CDR3 consists of 14 residues. V was trimmed by 1 base and J by 7 bases, leaving 14 bases between them. CDR1 is LGHDT and CDR2 is YNNKEL in the germline V gene (reference sequence). CDR3 residues: CASSQGGTGAEQYF. The CDR3 bases are TGTGCCAGCAGCCAAGGGGGGACCGGAGCTGAGCAGTACTTC.

The chain is built from TRBV29-1 and TRBJ1-1, with TRBD1 as a possible D gene (6 bases). Looked up from germline, CDR1 is SQVTM and CDR2 is ANQGSEA. V was cut by 6 bases and J by 1 base, with 15 bases left in between. The CDR3 length is 14 residues. CDR3 nucleotide sequence: TGCAGCGTCCCCTTTTGGGGGGCGAACACTGAAGCTTTCTTT. It codes for CSVPFWGANTEAFF.

The chain is built from TRBV7-6 and TRBJ2-1, with D perhaps being TRBD1 or TRBD2 (6 bases each). This CDR3 is built from 15 residues. The germline V gene has CDR1 SGHVS and CDR2 FNYEAQ. Trimming removed 3 bases at V and 6 bases at J, with 15 bases between. CDR3 region: CASSFGGWGANEQFF. In DNA form, the CDR3 reads TGTGCCAGCAGCTTCGGGGGTTGGGGGGCCAATGAGCAGTTCTTC.

This clonotype was detected only a few times. The chain is built from TRBV24-1 and TRBJ2-1; no firm D call. Germline V gene sequence: CDR1 KGHDR, CDR2 SFDVKD. Trimming removed 7 bases at V and 9 bases at J, with 18 bases between. This CDR3 comprises 14 residues. The CDR3 region has the DNA TGTGCCACCAGCCCCGCTAGGGCCCTAGGTGAGCAGTTCTTC. Translated: CATSPARALGEQFF.

This clonotype occurred a few times. The chain links TRBV7-9 to TRBJ2-1; 16 bases fit TRBD2. V lost 4 bases and J lost 9; bases outside the gene matches: 6. This CDR3 has 16 residues. The germline V gene encodes CDR1 SEHNR and CDR2 FQNEAQ (reference sequence). The CDR3 region is CASSSGTSGRAIEQFF. CDR3 sequence (DNA): TGTGCCAGCAGCTCTGGGACTAGCGGGAGGGCGATTGAGCAGTTCTTC.

This clonotype was seen a handful of times. This chain links TRBV5-1 with TRBJ2-5; 7 bases match TRBD2. With 0 bases clipped from V and 5 bases from J, the junction kept 10 bases outside the gene matches. There are 16 residues in the CDR3. Germline V gives CDR1 SGHRS, CDR2 YFSETQ. CDR3 in DNA: TGCGCCAGCAGCTTGGTCGCTAGCGGAATAGGGGAGACCCAGTACTTC. Translation gives CASSLVASGIGETQYF.

This clonotype was seen more than once but under ten times. V usage is TRBV2 and J usage is TRBJ1-5; D is undetermined. There are 15 residues in the CDR3. The germline gives CDR1 SNHLY, CDR2 FYNNEI. V lost 3 bases and J lost 1, with 10 bases in between. CDR3 nucleotides: TGTGCCAGCAGTGACGCCCCTCCGAGCAATCAGCCCCAGCATTTT. Residues: CASSDAPPSNQPQHF.

This sequence joins TRBV12-5 and TRBJ2-7, with D perhaps assigned TRBD1 or TRBD2 (5 bases each). V was shortened by 3 bases and J by 12 bases, with 15 bases between the two germline ends. Germline assignment: CDR1 LGHNT and CDR2 FRNRAP. The CDR3 covers 12 residues. CDR3 sequence: CASGFWKPGTYF. The CDR3 DNA follows: TGTGCTAGTGGTTTTTGGAAACCCGGGACGTACTTC.

This clonotype came up a few times. This rearrangement joins TRBV4-1 to TRBJ2-5; the D gene is possibly TRBD2 (8 bases). Germline assignment: CDR1 MGHRA and CDR2 YSYEKL. The V end lost 4 bases, the J end lost 1 base, and 19 bases lay between the germline ends. The CDR3 sequence is 17 residues long. This CDR3 is CASSPRGGQKGQETQYF. For the CDR3, the DNA is TGCGCCAGCAGCCCCCGGGGGGGACAGAAAGGCCAAGAGACCCAGTACTTC.

The chain is built from TRBV21-1 and TRBJ2-7; TRBD2, the table's D call, was not compared with the DNA. TRBV21-1 is marked as a pseudogene. The CDR3 extends over 13 amino acids. CDR3 sequence reads: CASRGELANEQYF. CDR3 DNA sequence: TGTGCCAGCAGGGGGGAACTAGCGAACGAGCAGTACTTC.

The rearrangement uses TRBV29-1 and TRBJ1-4; 7 nucleotides line up with TRBD1. The CDR3 has 14 residues. CDR1 and CDR2 (germline): SQVTM, ANQGSEA. The ends lost 2 bases at V and 8 bases at J; junction bases unmatched: 8. The CDR3 loop is CSVENRDRGEKLFF. As DNA, the CDR3 is TGCAGCGTTGAAAACCGGGACAGAGGGGAAAAACTGTTTTTT.

This clonotype has more than one count but fewer than ten. J is TRBJ2-1 and V is TRBV5-6, with TRBD1 matching 8 bases. This CDR3 has 13 amino acids. Germline CDR1 SGHDT, CDR2 YYEEEE. V trimming: 3 bases; J trimming: 7 bases; junction bases outside the gene matches: 3. This CDR3 reads CASSWTGMNEQFF. Here the CDR3 DNA reads TGTGCCAGCAGCTGGACAGGGATGAATGAGCAGTTCTTC. The full variable domain, in which reference TRBV5-6 and TRBJ2-1 provide the parts outside the CDR3, is DAGVTQSPTHLIKTRGQQVTLRCSPKSGHDTVSWYQQALGQGPQFIFQYYEEEERQRGNFPDRFSGHQFPNYSSELNVNALLLGDSALYLCASSWTGMNEQFFGPGTRLTVL.

In this sample, this clonotype turned up many times. This chain links TRBV12-3 or TRBV12-4 with TRBJ2-1, with 9 bases identical to TRBD2. The CDR3 is 14 amino acids. Trimming took 5 bases from V and 2 from J; bases not matched to a gene: 1. DNA for the CDR3: TGTGCCAGCAGTCCTAGCGGGACCTACAATGAGCAGTTCTTC. Translation gives CASSPSGTYNEQFF.

Only a few counts were recorded for this clonotype. The chain carries TRBV7-9 and TRBJ2-7; 7 nucleotides agree with TRBD1. CDR3 length: 13 residues. Germline V gene data show CDR1 as SEHNR and CDR2 as FQNEAQ (reference sequence). With 4 bases clipped from V and 2 bases from J, the junction kept 2 bases outside the gene matches. In DNA form, the CDR3 reads TGTGCCAGCAGCTGGCAGGGGGCCTACGAGCAGTACTTC. It encodes CASSWQGAYEQYF.

There are a few counts of this clonotype. The chain employs TRBV2 and TRBJ2-1; D is uncertain. V was shortened by 6 bases and J by 5 bases, with 8 bases between the two germline ends. Germline-derived CDR1 and CDR2 are SNHLY and FYNNEI. The CDR3 covers 12 residues. CDR3 loop: CASRYHDNEQFF. For the CDR3, the DNA is TGTGCCAGCAGGTACCATGACAATGAGCAGTTCTTC.

The chain couples TRBV20-1 to TRBJ1-1; tentative D call: TRBD1 (5 bases). Looked up from germline, CDR1 is DFQATT and CDR2 is SNEGSKA (reference sequence). V lost 5 bases and J lost 4, with 11 bases in between. This CDR3 contains 12 residues. The CDR3 region is CSASGTPTEAFF. The CDR3 coding sequence is TGCAGTGCTTCGGGGACCCCCACTGAAGCTTTCTTT.

The rearrangement links TRBV19 to TRBJ2-3, with 10 positions matching TRBD2. J gave up 0 bases and V 5 bases, and 17 bases lay outside the gene matches. Germline V gene data show CDR1 as LNHDA and CDR2 as SQIVND (reference sequence). This CDR3 is 20 amino acids long. CDR3 coding DNA: TGTGCCAGTAGTTCGGAACAAACAGCGGGAGGGCCGGGGAGCACAGATACGCAGTATTTT. Translating it yields CASSSEQTAGGPGSTDTQYF.

J is TRBJ1-2 and V is TRBV18, with a possible D match to TRBD1 (5 bases). The CDR3 is 15 amino acids. Germline V gene sequence: CDR1 KGHSH, CDR2 LQKENI. V shed 2 bases and J shed 3 bases, with 13 bases lying between them. The CDR3 here is CASSPGRGIDYGYTF. The CDR3 DNA reads TGTGCCAGCTCACCAGGAAGGGGAATTGACTATGGCTACACCTTC.

The CDR3 DNA reads as TGTGCCAGCTCATTTTCAGAAAATCAAGAGACCCAGTACTTC. It encodes CASSFSENQETQYF. The rearrangement joins TRBV18 to TRBJ2-5; D not resolved. Trimming left V 5 bases short and J 2 bases short, with 12 bases between. This CDR3 is built from 14 residues. Per germline, CDR1 KGHSH and CDR2 LQKENI.

The chain is built from TRBV6-1 and TRBJ1-2; D is uncertain. The CDR3 consists of 11 residues. V was trimmed by 1 base and J by 7 bases, leaving 4 bases between them. The V gene's germline CDR1 is MNHNS and CDR2 SASEGT. CDR3 region: CASSEGGGYTF. The CDR3 DNA reads TGTGCCAGCAGTGAAGGGGGTGGCTACACCTTC.

The chain joins TRBV6-2 or TRBV6-3 to TRBJ2-1; TRBD2 matches at 12 bases. CDR1 and CDR2 from the germline V gene are MNHEY and SVGEGT. There are 17 residues in the CDR3. V shed 6 bases and J 1 base; nucleotides not matched to a gene: 7. The CDR3 loop is CASSDPTSGRSYNEQFF. The CDR3 nucleotides are TGTGCCAGCAGCGACCCGACTAGCGGGAGATCCTACAATGAGCAGTTCTTC.

The sample holds a few counts of this clonotype. The chain is built from TRBV7-8 and TRBJ1-2; D perhaps matches TRBD1 (6 bases). From germline, CDR1 is SGHVS and CDR2 FQNEAQ. Trimming removed 1 base at V and 0 bases at J, with 18 bases between. The CDR3 length is 18 residues. CDR3 amino acids: CASSLVMGASRSNYGYTF. CDR3 nucleotide sequence: TGTGCCAGCAGCTTAGTGATGGGGGCCTCAAGGTCTAACTATGGCTACACCTTC.

Ten or more counts support this clonotype. J is TRBJ2-5 and V is TRBV5-1, with TRBD1 identical over 8 bases. The germline V gene encodes CDR1 SGHRS and CDR2 YFSETQ. The CDR3 contains 15 residues. The V gene end was trimmed by 4 bases and the J gene end by 1 base; junction bases not matched to a gene: 6. The CDR3 coding sequence is TGCGCCAGCAGCCGGACGACAGGGGCCCAAGAGACCCAGTACTTC. This codes for CASSRTTGAQETQYF.

This chain joins TRBV10-3 and TRBJ1-1; D perhaps matches TRBD1 (5 bases). This CDR3 contains 13 residues. The germline V and J ends were trimmed by 6 bases and 0 bases, with 8 bases remaining between them. Germline CDR1 and CDR2: ENHRY and SYGVKD. In DNA form, the CDR3 reads TGTGCCATCAGAAGGGACCTGAACACTGAAGCTTTCTTT. This codes for CAIRRDLNTEAFF.

J is TRBJ1-1 and V is TRBV5-4, with D perhaps matching TRBD1 (5 bases). Germline V gene lookup returns CDR1 SGHNT and CDR2 YYREEE (reference sequence). The CDR3 runs to 15 residues. V lost 0 bases to trimming and J lost 5 bases, with 14 bases between them. The CDR3 here is CASSLAPGARTEAFF. The CDR3 region has the DNA TGTGCCAGCAGCTTGGCGCCCGGGGCCCGAACTGAAGCTTTCTTT.

In its sample, this clonotype was seen a few times. The CDR3 DNA is TGTGCCAGCAGCCAAGGCGGGCTACCCTACGAGCAGTACTTC. This translates into CASSQGGLPYEQYF. The chain links TRBV14 to TRBJ2-7, with a possible D match to TRBD2 (5 bases). CDR3 size: 14 residues. Germline CDR1 SGHDN, CDR2 FVKESK. V gave up 1 base and J gave up 2 bases, with 9 bases separating them.

This chain links TRBV7-3 with TRBJ2-7, with TRBD2 matching 10 bases. With 3 bases clipped from V and 4 bases from J, the junction kept 0 bases outside the gene matches. The CDR3 sequence is 13 residues long. Per germline, CDR1 SGHTA and CDR2 FQGTGA. The CDR3 protein is CASSFSGGYEQYF. CDR3 coding DNA: TGTGCCAGCAGCTTTAGCGGGGGGTACGAGCAGTACTTC.

The chain joins TRBV7-9 to TRBJ2-1; D is unresolved. The length of the CDR3 is 13 residues. Germline V gene lookup returns CDR1 SEHNR and CDR2 FQNEAQ (reference sequence). V was cut by 5 bases and J by 7 bases, with 12 bases left in between. CDR3: CASSPPRTNEQFF. DNA of the CDR3: TGTGCCAGCAGCCCTCCGAGGACGAATGAGCAGTTCTTC.

This clonotype was seen only a few times. The chain couples TRBV5-4 to TRBJ1-2; D is perhaps TRBD1 (5 bases). Germline V CDR1 and CDR2: SGHNT, YYREEE (reference sequence). The CDR3 length is 14 residues. The ends were cut back, 4 bases at V and 2 bases at J, with 12 bases in the middle. CDR3 nucleotides: TGTGCCAGCAGCAGAGGGGTGGAGAACTATGGCTACACCTTC. It codes for CASSRGVENYGYTF.